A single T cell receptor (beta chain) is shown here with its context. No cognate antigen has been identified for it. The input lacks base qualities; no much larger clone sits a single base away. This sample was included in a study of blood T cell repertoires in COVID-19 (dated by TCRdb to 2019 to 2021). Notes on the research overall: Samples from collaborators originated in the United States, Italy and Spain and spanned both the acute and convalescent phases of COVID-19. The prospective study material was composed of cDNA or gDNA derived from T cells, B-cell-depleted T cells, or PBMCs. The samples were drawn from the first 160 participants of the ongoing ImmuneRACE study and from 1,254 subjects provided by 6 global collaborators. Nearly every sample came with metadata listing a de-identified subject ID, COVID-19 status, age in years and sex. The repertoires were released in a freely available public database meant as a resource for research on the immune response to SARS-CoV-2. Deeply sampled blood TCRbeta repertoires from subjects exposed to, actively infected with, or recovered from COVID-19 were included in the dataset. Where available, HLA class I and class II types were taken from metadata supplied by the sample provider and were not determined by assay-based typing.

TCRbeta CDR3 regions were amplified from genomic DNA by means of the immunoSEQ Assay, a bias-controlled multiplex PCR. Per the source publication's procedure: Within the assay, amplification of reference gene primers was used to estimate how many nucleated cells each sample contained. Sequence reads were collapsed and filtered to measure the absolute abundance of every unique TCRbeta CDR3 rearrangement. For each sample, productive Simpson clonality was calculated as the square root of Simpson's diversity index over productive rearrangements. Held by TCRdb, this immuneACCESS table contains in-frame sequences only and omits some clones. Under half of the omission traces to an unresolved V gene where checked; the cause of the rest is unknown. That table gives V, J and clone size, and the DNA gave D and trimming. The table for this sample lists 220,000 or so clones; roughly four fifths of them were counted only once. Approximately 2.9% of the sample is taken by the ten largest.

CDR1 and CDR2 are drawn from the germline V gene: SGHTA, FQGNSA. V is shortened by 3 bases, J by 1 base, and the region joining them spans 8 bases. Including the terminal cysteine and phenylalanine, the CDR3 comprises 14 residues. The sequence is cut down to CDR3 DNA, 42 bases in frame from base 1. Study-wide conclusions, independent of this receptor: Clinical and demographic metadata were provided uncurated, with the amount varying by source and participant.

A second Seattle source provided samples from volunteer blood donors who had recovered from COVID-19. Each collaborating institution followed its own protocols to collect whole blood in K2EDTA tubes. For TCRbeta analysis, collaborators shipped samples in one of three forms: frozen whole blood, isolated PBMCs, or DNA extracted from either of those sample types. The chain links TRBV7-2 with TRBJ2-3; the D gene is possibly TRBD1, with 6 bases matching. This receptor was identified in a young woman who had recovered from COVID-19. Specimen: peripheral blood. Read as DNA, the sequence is TGTGCCAGCAGCTTTCGGACAGGCACAGATACGCAGTATTTT. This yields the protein CASSFRTGTDTQYF.